The sequence of this TCR beta chain was determined in a study of blood T cell repertoires in COVID-19. On the study more broadly: The study drew acute and convalescent COVID-19 samples from the United States, Italy and Spain. PBMCs, B-cell-depleted T cells, or T cells provided the cDNA or gDNA that made up the material.

In the study's own analysis: From reference gene primer amplification, estimates of nucleated cell counts were derived. Assay: immunoSEQ multiplex PCR; the TCRdb copy retains only in-frame clones and omits some. V and J calls plus clone size are reproduced from that table; the DNA served to infer D and trimming. The sample lists roughly 100,000 clones, around nine tenths occurring once. The CDR3 runs to 14 residues. V gave up 2 bases and J gave up 1 base, with 8 bases separating them. CDR1 is SGHTS and CDR2 is YDEGEE in the germline V gene. The sequenced sample consisted of peripheral blood. V and J are TRBV5-8 and TRBJ2-3, with D possibly matching TRBD1 (6 bases). This receptor was identified in a man at least 80 years old with acute or convalescent COVID-19. The DNA of the CDR3 is TGTGCCAGCAGCTTAGAGGGGGGCACAGATACGCAGTATTTT. It yields the protein CASSLEGGTDTQYF.